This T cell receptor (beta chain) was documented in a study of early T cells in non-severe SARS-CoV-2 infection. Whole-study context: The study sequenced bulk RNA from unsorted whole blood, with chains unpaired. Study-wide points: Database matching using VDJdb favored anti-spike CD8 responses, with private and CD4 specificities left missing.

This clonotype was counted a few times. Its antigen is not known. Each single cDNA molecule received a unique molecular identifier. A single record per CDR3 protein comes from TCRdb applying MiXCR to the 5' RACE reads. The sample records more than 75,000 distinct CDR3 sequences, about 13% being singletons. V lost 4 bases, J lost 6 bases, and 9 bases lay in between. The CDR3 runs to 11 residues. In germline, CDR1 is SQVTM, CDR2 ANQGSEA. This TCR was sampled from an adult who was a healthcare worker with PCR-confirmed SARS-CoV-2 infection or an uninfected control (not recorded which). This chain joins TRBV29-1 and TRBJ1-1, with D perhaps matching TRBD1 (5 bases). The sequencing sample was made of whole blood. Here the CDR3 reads CSVVRGAEAFF. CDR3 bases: TGCAGCGTTGTTCGGGGGGCTGAAGCTTTCTTT.